These 31 T cell receptor beta chains were all obtained from the same sample, sequenced in a study of blood T cells in healthy people across ages. It was with a sample-barcoded 5' primer and a J-beta primer mix that a second PCR of roughly 7 to 12 cycles was run. TCRdb recomputed calls from the 5' RACE reads with MiXCR, one row per CDR3 protein. The sample has 700,000 to 850,000 distinct CDR3 sequences, approximately 35% seen once. Specimen: blood. Every receptor here comes from a man younger than 30 in good health.

Ten or more counts support this clonotype. This chain connects TRBV7-2 to TRBJ2-7, with D uncertain. CDR3 size: 15 residues. Germline CDR1 is SGHTA and CDR2 is FQGNSA. V was shortened by 1 base and J by 2 bases, with 12 bases between the two germline ends. CDR3 DNA sequence: TGTGCCAGCAGCTTAGGGCCAGGCACTGCCTACGAGCAGTACTTC. This sequence encodes CASSLGPGTAYEQYF.

Ten or more counts support this clonotype. This rearrangement joins TRBV20-1 to TRBJ2-7; D is possibly TRBD1 (6 bases). The end of the DNA fits TRBJ2-5 better, so the J call may be wrong. Germline-derived CDR1 and CDR2 are DFQATT and SNEGSKA (reference sequence). The CDR3 has 14 residues. In DNA, the CDR3 is TGCAGTGTAACTGGGCAGGGGTTTCCGGAGACCCAGTACTTC. Its translation: CSVTGQGFPETQYF.

The chain combines TRBV2 with TRBJ1-2, with D possibly TRBD1 on 5 matching bases. Trimming took off 10 bases at V and 5 bases at J, with 14 bases between the two ends. CDR1 is SNHLY and CDR2 is FYNNEI in the germline V gene. The length of the CDR3 is 12 residues. The CDR3 bases are TGTGCCACCACCGGGACGGCGTATGGCTACACCTTC. Its translation is CATTGTAYGYTF.

There are a few counts of this clonotype. The rearrangement uses TRBV20-1 and TRBJ1-5; D remains ambiguous. The CDR3 has 14 amino acids. V was pared by 6 bases and J by 6 bases, with 18 bases between. CDR1 is DFQATT and CDR2 is SNEGSKA in the germline V gene (reference sequence). CDR3 amino acids: CSAPTGGKGQPQHF. The DNA of the CDR3 is TGCAGTGCGCCGACCGGTGGGAAGGGTCAGCCCCAGCATTTT.

The genes are TRBV4-3 and TRBJ2-3, with a weak D call TRBD2 (7 bases). Germline V gene sequence: CDR1 LGHNA, CDR2 YSLEER. The V end lost 0 bases, the J end lost 2 bases, and 15 bases lay between the germline ends. The CDR3 is 17 residues long. CDR3 sequence: CASSQDSWGGPTDTQYF. The CDR3 DNA follows: TGCGCCAGCAGCCAAGATTCGTGGGGGGGCCCCACAGATACGCAGTATTTT.

Comments on this clonotype: A much larger clone sits a single nucleotide away, making a read error possible. The chain joins TRBV5-6 to TRBJ2-5; 12 nucleotides line up with TRBD2. From germline, CDR1 is SGHDT and CDR2 YYEEEE. Trimming took 3 bases from V and 11 from J; bases not matched to a gene: 14. This CDR3 spans 16 amino acids. CDR3 sequence: CASSSTLAGGYNEQYF. CDR3 in DNA: TGTGCCAGCAGCTCTACCCTAGCGGGGGGGTACAATGAGCAGTACTTC.

This clonotype was seen a few times. The chain carries TRBV7-2 and TRBJ1-2, with D possibly TRBD1 on 6 matching bases. CDR1 and CDR2 from the germline V gene are SGHTA and FQGNSA. This CDR3 has 16 amino acids. Trimming stripped 5 bases from V and 3 bases from J, with 19 bases between. DNA of the CDR3: TGTGCCAGCAGCCCCTTTACCCAGGCAGGGGACTATGGCTACACCTTC. This translates into CASSPFTQAGDYGYTF.

A word on this clonotype: Just one base apart from a much larger clone, this may be a read error. The V gene is TRBV7-2, the J gene TRBJ2-3, with a weak D call TRBD1 (6 bases). Germline loops: CDR1 SGHTA, CDR2 FQGNSA. The CDR3 consists of 14 residues. The germline V and J ends were trimmed by 0 bases and 11 bases, with 15 bases remaining between them. In DNA form, the CDR3 reads TGTGCCAGCAGCTTAGCCTCTCTCCAGACAGGGCAGTATTTT. This codes for CASSLASLQTGQYF. The whole variable domain, remainder taken from reference TRBV7-2 and TRBJ2-3, is GAGVSQSPSNKVTEKGKDVELRCDPISGHTALYWYRQSLGQGLEFLIYFQGNSAPDKSGLPSDRFSAERTGGSVSTLTIQRTQQEDSAVYLCASSLASLQTGQYFGPGTRLTVL.

Concerning this clonotype: Possible read error: a much larger clone is one base away. The CDR3 is CASSGPKSGVGETQYF. The DNA for the CDR3 is TGTGCCAGCAGCGGACCGAAATCGGGGGTGGGAGAGACCCAGTACTTC. The gene calls are TRBV9 and TRBJ2-5; weak D call: TRBD2 (6 bases). Germline-derived CDR1 and CDR2 are SGDLS and YYNGEE. This CDR3 is 16 amino acids long. The germline V and J ends were trimmed by 3 bases and 4 bases, with 19 bases remaining between them.

This clonotype was picked up a small number of times. This chain joins TRBV7-9 and TRBJ2-1; D assignment may be TRBD1 or TRBD2 (5 bases each). CDR1 and CDR2 from the germline V gene are SEHNR and FQNEAQ (reference sequence). This CDR3 has 13 residues. Trimming left V 5 bases short and J 6 bases short, with 11 bases between. This CDR3 reads CASSVGVVNEQFF. In DNA form, the CDR3 reads TGTGCCAGCAGCGTGGGGGTGGTCAATGAGCAGTTCTTC.

The genes are TRBV20-1 and TRBJ2-1; 11 bases fit TRBD2. V dropped 3 bases and J dropped 9; count of bases not matched to a gene: 7. The CDR3 extends over 14 amino acids. Per germline, CDR1 DFQATT and CDR2 SNEGSKA (reference sequence). This chain's CDR3 is CSARPTSGVREQFF. As DNA, the CDR3 is TGCAGTGCTAGGCCGACTAGCGGGGTACGTGAGCAGTTCTTC.

With respect to this clonotype: This could be a read error, since a much larger clone is one nucleotide away. This chain links TRBV4-1 with TRBJ2-1; no firm D call. CDR3 length: 18 residues. V was cut by 0 bases and J by 3 bases, with 18 bases left in between. Per germline, CDR1 MGHRA and CDR2 YSYEKL. CDR3 in DNA: TGCGCCAGCAGCCAAGATCTATTAGGAACGAGCTTCTACAATGAGCAGTTCTTC. Translation gives CASSQDLLGTSFYNEQFF.

This clonotype has only a few counts. This chain joins TRBV9 and TRBJ1-6, with a weak D call TRBD1 (5 bases). The germline V gene encodes CDR1 SGDLS and CDR2 YYNGEE. V lost 3 bases and J 6 bases, leaving 10 bases between the germline ends. This CDR3 is 14 amino acids long. In DNA form, the CDR3 reads TGTGCCAGCAGCGCCACAGGAATTAATTCACCCCTCCACTTT. Translation: CASSATGINSPLHF.

This clonotype was counted only a few times. The V gene is TRBV12-3 or TRBV12-4, the J gene TRBJ1-5, with 8 nucleotides matching TRBD1. With V trimmed by 4 bases and J by 6 bases, 5 bases remained unmatched. The CDR3 sequence is 14 residues long. DNA of the CDR3: TGTGCCAGCAGTTCCCAGGGGGCAGGTCAGCCCCAGCATTTT. Its translation is CASSSQGAGQPQHF.

The sample holds many counts of this clonotype. This chain joins TRBV12-3 or TRBV12-4 and TRBJ2-3; D unresolved. The CDR3 has 19 amino acids. V lost 0 bases and J 0 bases, leaving 19 bases between the germline ends. The CDR3: CASSLALRPNLESTDTQYF. The CDR3 DNA reads TGTGCCAGCAGTTTAGCATTGCGACCTAACCTAGAGAGCACAGATACGCAGTATTTT.

The V call is TRBV12-3 or TRBV12-4, the J call TRBJ2-3, with TRBD2 identical over 10 bases. J gave up 5 bases and V 5 bases, and 7 bases lay outside the gene matches. This CDR3 is built from 15 residues. CDR3 loop: CASSISGGREDTQYF. In DNA, the CDR3 is TGTGCCAGCAGTATTAGCGGGGGGAGAGAAGATACGCAGTATTTT.

Notes on this clonotype: A much larger clone sits a single nucleotide away, making a read error possible. The V and J genes are TRBV9 and TRBJ2-3; D is undetermined. The CDR3 length is 15 residues. Per germline, CDR1 SGDLS and CDR2 YYNGEE. CDR3 in DNA: TGTGCCAGCAGCGTAGAGGGCTACGTGAAAGATACGCAGGATTTT. Protein sequence: CASSVEGYVKDTQDF.

The rearrangement joins TRBV4-1 to TRBJ2-3; 7 nucleotides match TRBD1. Germline V lookup: CDR1 MGHRA, CDR2 YSYEKL. The trim removed 2 bases at V and 0 bases at J, leaving 5 bases unmatched. This CDR3 has 16 residues. The CDR3 spells CASSQPRQGSTDTQYF. The CDR3 nucleotides are TGCGCCAGCAGCCAACCCCGACAGGGAAGCACAGATACGCAGTATTTT.

This chain links TRBV5-6 with TRBJ2-1, with TRBD2 identical over 8 bases. V trimming: 4 bases; J trimming: 3 bases; junction bases outside the gene matches: 6. The germline gives CDR1 SGHDT, CDR2 YYEEEE. The CDR3 totals 15 residues. The CDR3 DNA is TGTGCCAGCAGCCCGGGGGGGGCCAACTACAATGAGCAGTTCTTC. Residues: CASSPGGANYNEQFF.

This clonotype was seen a handful of times. V is TRBV5-6 and J is TRBJ1-5, with D possibly TRBD1 on 5 matching bases. From germline, CDR1 is SGHDT and CDR2 YYEEEE. Trimming pared 4 bases from V and 6 bases from J, leaving 11 bases between. CDR3 size: 13 residues. Here the CDR3 DNA reads TGTGCCAGCAGCGCCAGGGTGAGTCAGCCCCAGCATTTT. Its protein product is CASSARVSQPQHF.

Notes on this clonotype: Since a much larger clone is just one base distant, this may be a read error. The chain carries TRBV12-3 or TRBV12-4 and TRBJ2-3, with D perhaps TRBD1 or TRBD2 (5 bases each). CDR3 length equals 16 residues. Trimming took 5 bases from V and 2 from J, leaving 17 bases between them. In DNA form, the CDR3 reads TGTGCCAGCAGTGGACGGGGCAGGGAGTACACAGATACGCAGTATTTT. Amino acids: CASSGRGREYTDTQYF.

This clonotype was picked up many times. A much larger clone differs by one base, so this may be a read error. The chain is built from TRBV7-2 and TRBJ2-1; the match to TRBD2 covers 7 bases. The CDR3 runs to 15 residues. V shed 1 base, J shed 7 bases, and the junction held 7 bases outside the gene matches. The germline gives CDR1 SGHTA, CDR2 FQGNSA. This chain's CDR3 is CASSLGRGGRNEQFF. CDR3 in DNA: TGTGCCAGCAGCTTAGGACGCGGGGGTCGGAATGAGCAGTTCTTC.

Worth noting for this clonotype: Just one base apart from a much larger clone, this may be a read error. This rearrangement joins TRBV5-6 to TRBJ2-3; 8 bases line up with TRBD2. Germline V gives CDR1 SGHDT, CDR2 YYEEEE. This CDR3 spans 15 amino acids. CDR3 bases: TGTGCCAGCAGCTTGCCAGGACTAGCTCCAGATACGCGGTATTTT. This sequence encodes CASSLPGLAPDTRYF.

The chain carries TRBV6-5 and TRBJ2-5; 8 nucleotides line up with TRBD2. The germline CDR1 and CDR2 sequences are MNHEY and SVGAGI. There are 16 residues in the CDR3. With V trimmed by 0 bases and J by 4 bases, 7 bases remained unmatched. The DNA of the CDR3 is TGTGCCAGCAGTTACTCGAGACTAGCGAGGGCAGAGACCCAGTACTTC. Amino acids: CASSYSRLARAETQYF.

This clonotype has a handful of counts. The genes are TRBV21-1 and TRBJ2-7. TRBV21-1 is designated a pseudogene. This CDR3 region has 14 residues. The CDR3 nucleotides are TGTGCCAGCAGCAATCCTCGGCGTTCCTACGAGCAGTACTTC. Its protein is CASSNPRRSYEQYF.

This clonotype has only a few counts. The rearrangement joins TRBV7-3 to TRBJ2-3, with D perhaps matching TRBD1 or TRBD2 (6 bases each). Germline loops: CDR1 SGHTA, CDR2 FQGTGA. V lost 1 base to trimming and J lost 7 bases, with 30 bases between them. The CDR3 contains 20 residues. This CDR3 is CASSLMGINSGAHLNNTQYF. The CDR3 DNA follows: TGTGCCAGCAGCTTAATGGGTATAAACTCGGGGGCGCACCTTAACAATACGCAGTATTTT. Looking up the rest from reference TRBV7-3 and TRBJ2-3 gives the full variable domain: GAGVSQTPSNKVTEKGKYVELRCDPISGHTALYWYRQSLGQGPEFLIYFQGTGAADDSGLPNDRFFAVRPEGSVSTLKIQRTERGDSAVYLCASSLMGINSGAHLNNTQYFGPGTRLTVL.

This chain connects TRBV24-1 to TRBJ2-4; D possibly corresponds to TRBD2 (7 bases). The CDR3 contains 15 residues. Germline V gives CDR1 KGHDR, CDR2 SFDVKD. The ends were cut back, 1 base at V and 8 bases at J, with 14 bases in the middle. The CDR3 region is CATSDFTGGRDIQYF. CDR3 nucleotide sequence: TGTGCCACCAGTGATTTCACGGGGGGCAGGGACATTCAGTACTTC.

The chain has TRBV20-1 and TRBJ2-4; D assignment may be TRBD1 or TRBD2 (7 bases each). The tail of the sequence fits TRBJ2-7 better, so the J call may be wrong. CDR1 and CDR2 from the germline V gene are DFQATT and SNEGSKA (reference sequence). The CDR3 is made up of 13 amino acids. The chain's CDR3 is CSALDRDYYEQYF. CDR3 coding DNA: TGCAGTGCCCTAGACAGGGACTACTACGAGCAGTACTTC.

The V call is TRBV7-8, the J call TRBJ1-1, with 7 bases fitting TRBD1. The germline V gene encodes CDR1 SGHVS and CDR2 FQNEAQ. The CDR3 is 16 residues long. V was clipped by 5 bases and J by 3 bases; unmatched bases: 12. In DNA form, the CDR3 reads TGTGCCAGCAGCCGGACAGGAAAAGGGGGATACACTGAAGCTTTCTTT. It is translated as CASSRTGKGGYTEAFF.

The rearrangement links TRBV12-3 or TRBV12-4 to TRBJ2-3; TRBD1 matches at 9 bases. This CDR3 comprises 15 residues. J lost 13 bases, V lost 4 bases, and 15 bases had no gene match. The CDR3 nucleotides read TGTGCCAGCAGTTCGAGGACAGGGGCCACAGATGCGGAGTATTTT. Amino acid sequence: CASSSRTGATDAEYF.

The chain carries TRBV7-8 and TRBJ2-5; 11 bases are shared with TRBD2. CDR1 and CDR2 (germline): SGHVS, FQNEAQ. CDR3 length equals 16 residues. V lost 4 bases to trimming and J lost 5 bases; unmatched junction nucleotides: 9. CDR3 region: CASSSLVAGGTETQYF. CDR3 nucleotides: TGTGCCAGCAGCTCCCTCGTAGCGGGGGGGACGGAGACCCAGTACTTC. The whole variable domain, filled in from reference TRBV7-8 and TRBJ2-5, reads GAGVSQSPRYKVAKRGQDVALRCDPISGHVSLFWYQQALGQGPEFLTYFQNEAQLDKSGLPSDRFFAERPEGSVSTLKIQRTQQEDSAVYLCASSSLVAGGTETQYFGPGTRLLVL.